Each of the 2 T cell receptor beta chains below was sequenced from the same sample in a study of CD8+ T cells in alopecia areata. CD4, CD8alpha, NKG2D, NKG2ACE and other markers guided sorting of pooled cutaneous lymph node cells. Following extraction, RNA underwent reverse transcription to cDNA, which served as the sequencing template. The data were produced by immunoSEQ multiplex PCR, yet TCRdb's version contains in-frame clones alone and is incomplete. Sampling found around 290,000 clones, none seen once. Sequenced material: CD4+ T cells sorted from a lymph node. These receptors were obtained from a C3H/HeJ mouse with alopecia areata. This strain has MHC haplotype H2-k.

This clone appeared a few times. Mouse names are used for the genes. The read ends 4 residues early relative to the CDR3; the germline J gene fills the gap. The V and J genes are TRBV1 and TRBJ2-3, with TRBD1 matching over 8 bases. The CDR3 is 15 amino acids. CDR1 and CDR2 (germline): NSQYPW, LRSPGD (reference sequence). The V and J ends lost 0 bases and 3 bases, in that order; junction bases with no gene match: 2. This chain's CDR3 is CTCSADQGAAETLYF. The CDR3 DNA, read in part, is TGCACCTGCAGTGCAGATCAGGGGGCGGCAGAA.

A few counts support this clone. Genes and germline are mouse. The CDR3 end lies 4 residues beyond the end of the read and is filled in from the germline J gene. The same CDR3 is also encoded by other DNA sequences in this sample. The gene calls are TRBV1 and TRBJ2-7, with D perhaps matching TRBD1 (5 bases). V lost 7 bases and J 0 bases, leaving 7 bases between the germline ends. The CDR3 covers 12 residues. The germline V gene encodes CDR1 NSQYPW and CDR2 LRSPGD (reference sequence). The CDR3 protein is CTCKDSSYEQYF. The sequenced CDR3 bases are TGCACCTGCAAAGACAGCTCCTAT.